These 17 T cell receptor beta chains originate from one sample sequenced in a study of blood T cell repertoires in COVID-19. TCRdb's table, derived via immunoSEQ multiplex PCR, lists solely in-frame clones and lacks some. This sample has around 250,000 clones, with 84% found just once. Sequences were obtained from PBMCs or T cells enriched from blood (not recorded which). These receptors all come from a man aged 25-40 years with acute COVID-19.

This chain uses TRBV14 with TRBJ2-7; 9 bases agree with TRBD2. J lost 5 bases, V lost 3 bases, and 17 bases had no gene match. Looked up from germline, CDR1 is SGHDN and CDR2 is FVKESK. The CDR3 is 18 amino acids. DNA of the CDR3: TGTGCCAGCAGCCACCTGACGGAGGGTAGCGGGAGAGGGGACGAGCAGTACGTC. It yields the protein CASSHLTEGSGRGDEQYV.

The chain is built from TRBV5-5 and TRBJ2-1; 9 bases align to TRBD2. This CDR3 has 14 amino acids. The V segment lost 9 bases and the J segment 8 bases; nucleotides outside the gene matches: 12. In germline, CDR1 is SGHKS, CDR2 YYEKEE (reference sequence). CDR3 bases: TGTGCCACCTCCCGGGGACTAGCCCGGGATGAGCAGTTCTTC. Protein product: CATSRGLARDEQFF.

The chain joins TRBV4-1 to TRBJ2-7; D ambiguous. The V gene's germline CDR1 is MGHRA and CDR2 YSYEKL. V gave up 1 base and J gave up 2 bases, with 15 bases separating them. The CDR3 has 16 residues. The CDR3 coding sequence is TGCGCCAGCAGCCAAGGGCACGGCCAGGCCACCTACGAGCAGTACGTC. This encodes CASSQGHGQATYEQYV.

The chain employs TRBV18 and TRBJ2-3; 10 bases map to TRBD2. CDR1 KGHSH and CDR2 LQKENI come from the germline V gene. The CDR3 extends over 17 amino acids. The J segment lost 0 bases and the V segment lost 6 bases, leaving 9 bases of the junction unmatched. CDR3 loop: CASSTTSGITSTDTQYF. CDR3 nucleotides: TGTGCCAGCTCGACAACTAGCGGGATCACCAGCACAGATACGCAGTATTTT.

The chain uses TRBV10-3 and TRBJ2-7; TRBD1 might be the D (6 bases). Germline CDR1 is ENHRY and CDR2 is SYGVKD. The CDR3 loop spans 14 amino acids. V was trimmed by 6 bases and J by 4 bases, leaving 16 bases between them. CDR3 in amino acids: CAISGDKPPYEQYV. CDR3 in DNA: TGTGCCATCAGCGGGGACAAACCCCCATACGAGCAGTACGTC.

The rearrangement links TRBV20-1 to TRBJ2-3; 7 positions agree with TRBD2. The J segment lost 3 bases and the V segment lost 3 bases, leaving 6 bases of the junction unmatched. Germline V gives CDR1 DFQATT, CDR2 SNEGSKA (reference sequence). This CDR3 spans 14 amino acids. The CDR3 coding sequence is TGCAGTGCTAGTATTGGGCGGGAGACAGATACGCAGTATTTT. This codes for CSASIGRETDTQYF.

This clone was seen more than once but under ten times. V gene TRBV7-4 combines with J gene TRBJ1-4; D perhaps matches TRBD1 (5 bases). Germline CDR1 reads SGHVT; CDR2 reads SQSDAQ. The CDR3 runs to 12 residues. V lost 9 bases, J lost 2 bases, and 7 bases lay in between. CDR3 sequence reads: CARGPTNEKLFF. CDR3 bases: TGTGCCAGGGGGCCGACTAATGAAAAACTGTTTTTT.

V is TRBV28 and J is TRBJ1-2; 7 bases fit TRBD1. The CDR3 has 15 residues. The germline V gene encodes CDR1 MDHEN and CDR2 SYDVKM. With 6 bases clipped from V and 4 bases from J, the junction kept 11 bases outside the gene matches. CDR3 sequence (DNA): TGTGCCAGCAGGCCAAACAGGGGTCAGGGCTATGGCTACACCTTC. This encodes CASRPNRGQGYGYTF.

The rearrangement uses TRBV5-4 and TRBJ1-4; 7 positions match TRBD1. With V trimmed by 4 bases and J by 11 bases, 5 bases remained unmatched. The germline CDR1 and CDR2 sequences are SGHNT and YYREEE (reference sequence). The CDR3 totals 12 residues. CDR3 sequence reads: CASSRDSGKLFF. CDR3 bases: TGTGCCAGCAGCCGGGACAGCGGCAAACTGTTTTTT.

The chain employs TRBV28 and TRBJ1-1, with 10 bases fitting TRBD1. Germline assignment: CDR1 MDHEN and CDR2 SYDVKM. The CDR3 runs 14 residues. Germline trimming cut 2 bases from V and 6 bases from J; bases unmatched to any gene: 3. The CDR3 here is CASSLGQGVSEAFF. CDR3 in DNA: TGTGCCAGCAGTTTAGGACAGGGGGTATCTGAAGCTTTCTTT.

In its sample, this clone was seen once. This rearrangement joins TRBV7-2 to TRBJ1-2; 8 bases are a match to TRBD1. Germline CDR1 is SGHTA and CDR2 is FQGNSA. The CDR3 has 16 amino acids. J was trimmed by 2 bases and V by 5 bases; bases with no gene match: 10. For the CDR3, the DNA is TGTGCCAGCAGCACTCATCCCAGGGGGCGGAACTATGGCTACACCTTC. Its protein is CASSTHPRGRNYGYTF. The full variable domain, completed using reference TRBV7-2 and TRBJ1-2, is GAGVSQSPSNKVTEKGKDVELRCDPISGHTALYWYRQSLGQGLEFLIYFQGNSAPDKSGLPSDRFSAERTGGSVSTLTIQRTQQEDSAVYLCASSTHPRGRNYGYTFGSGTRLTVV.

The chain has TRBV21-1 and TRBJ1-1; the table's D gene call, TRBD1, was not cross checked with the DNA. TRBV21-1 is a listed pseudogene. This CDR3 spans 18 amino acids. CDR3 amino acids: CASKSCGAGGLPPTEAFF. In nucleotides, the CDR3 is TGTGCCAGCAAAAGTTGTGGGGCAGGGGGCCTTCCTCCCACTGAAGCTTTCTTT.

V usage is TRBV7-9 and J usage is TRBJ2-3; D gene unclear. The CDR3 is 14 amino acids. Trimming pared 1 base from V and 1 base from J, leaving 6 bases between. From germline, CDR1 is SEHNR and CDR2 FQNEAQ (reference sequence). The CDR3 DNA sequence: TGTGCCAGCAGCTTAGACACCCGCACAGATACGCAGTATTTT. Its protein product is CASSLDTRTDTQYF.

The CDR3 coding sequence is TGTGCCACCAGTGGTTTACAGGGAAATGGCTACACCTTC. Residues: CATSGLQGNGYTF. The chain couples TRBV24-1 to TRBJ1-2; maybe TRBD1 (6 bases). V was clipped by 5 bases and J by 6 bases, with 12 bases between them. The CDR3 consists of 13 residues. Germline CDR1 reads KGHDR; CDR2 reads SFDVKD.

CDR3: CASRRDTSREQYV. CDR3 DNA: TGCGCCAGTCGCCGGGACACCTCCCGGGAGCAGTACGTC. The chain uses TRBV10-1 and TRBJ2-7; perhaps TRBD1 as D (6 bases). Trimming removed 9 bases from V and 7 bases from J, with 19 bases in between. This CDR3 is 13 amino acids long. The germline V gene has CDR1 WNHNN and CDR2 SYGVQD (reference sequence).

The J gene is TRBJ1-4, the V gene TRBV5-1; 8 bases agree with TRBD1. Germline trimming cut 5 bases from V and 0 bases from J; bases unmatched to any gene: 6. The germline V gene encodes CDR1 SGHRS and CDR2 YFSETQ. This CDR3 spans 16 amino acids. CDR3 bases: TGCGCCAGCAGGACAGGGGATGTCTCAACTAATGAAAAACTGTTTTTT. Translation gives CASRTGDVSTNEKLFF.

This chain links TRBV7-2 with TRBJ1-2, with 7 bases identical to TRBD1. The germline V gene encodes CDR1 SGHTA and CDR2 FQGNSA. Losses at the gene ends were 1 base for V and 4 bases for J; bases not matched to a gene: 3. This CDR3 spans 14 amino acids. The DNA for the CDR3 is TGTGCCAGCAGCTTAGTGCAGGGGGTCTATGGCTACACCTTC. It is translated as CASSLVQGVYGYTF.